These T cell receptor beta chains were read from a single sample in a study of a mutant IDH1 vaccine in newly diagnosed glioma. Sequencing used immunoSEQ multiplex PCR; TCRdb keeps in-frame clones, though not all of them. The sample lists about 46,000 clones, 60% to 85% occurring once. This specimen consisted of PBMCs, obtained from a glioma patient treated with radiotherapy, temozolomide or both. The receptor source for this set is a woman in her thirties or forties with glioma. CDR3s include the opening cysteine and the closing phenylalanine or tryptophan. A D gene is named only where the DNA matches it firmly.

v_gene: TRBV5-1
d_gene: TRBD2
j_gene: TRBJ2-3
CDR3aa: CASSSPSGGHTDTQYF

v_gene: TRBV2
d_gene: NA
j_gene: TRBJ2-5
CDR3aa: CASSERRLETQYF

v_gene: TRBV7-9
d_gene: NA
j_gene: TRBJ2-5
CDR3aa: CASSSGMYQETQYF

v_gene: TRBV5-5
d_gene: NA
j_gene: TRBJ2-6
CDR3aa: CASSLRGGSGANVLTF

v_gene: TRBV6-6
d_gene: NA
j_gene: TRBJ2-5
CDR3aa: CASSRRETQYF

v_gene: TRBV14
d_gene: NA
j_gene: TRBJ2-3
CDR3aa: CASSQRSTDTQYF

v_gene: TRBV15
d_gene: NA
j_gene: TRBJ2-1
CDR3aa: CATRPSGIPEQFF

v_gene: TRBV30
d_gene: NA
j_gene: TRBJ2-5
CDR3aa: CAWSVKETQYF

v_gene: TRBV5-1
d_gene: TRBD1
j_gene: TRBJ1-4
CDR3aa: CASSLRGRSEKLFF

v_gene: TRBV6-5
d_gene: TRBD1
j_gene: TRBJ2-1
CDR3aa: CASRSDRALNNEQFF

v_gene: TRBV9
d_gene: TRBD2
j_gene: TRBJ2-3
CDR3aa: CASSSIAGGADTQYF

v_gene: TRBV25-1
d_gene: NA
j_gene: TRBJ1-1
CDR3aa: CASSAWNGPEAFF

v_gene: TRBV7-9
d_gene: TRBD1
j_gene: TRBJ1-1
CDR3aa: CASSPPTGGVNTEAFF

v_gene: TRBV4-3
d_gene: TRBD1
j_gene: TRBJ2-7
CDR3aa: CASSQDRGPGEQYF

v_gene: TRBV19
d_gene: NA
j_gene: TRBJ1-4
CDR3aa: CASSGNFATNEKLFF

v_gene: TRBV6-1
d_gene: NA
j_gene: TRBJ1-1
CDR3aa: CASREGGTQNTEAFF

v_gene: TRBV11-1
d_gene: TRBD2
j_gene: TRBJ2-7
CDR3aa: CASSLGGKRGTPSYEQYF

v_gene: TRBV25-1
d_gene: TRBD1
j_gene: TRBJ1-2
CDR3aa: CASSARDSLGYGYTF

v_gene: TRBV6-5
d_gene: NA
j_gene: TRBJ1-2
CDR3aa: CASSGGGNYGYTF

v_gene: TRBV7-2
d_gene: NA
j_gene: TRBJ1-1
CDR3aa: CASSPYLNTEAFF

v_gene: TRBV2
d_gene: NA
j_gene: TRBJ2-6
CDR3aa: CATLRTRGANVLTF

v_gene: TRBV28
d_gene: NA
j_gene: TRBJ1-2
CDR3aa: CASSFTGSNYGYTF

v_gene: TRBV11-2
d_gene: NA
j_gene: TRBJ2-7
CDR3aa: CASSSGRPYEQYF

v_gene: TRBV9
d_gene: TRBD1
j_gene: TRBJ2-3
CDR3aa: CASSVVQDRVWDTQYF

v_gene: TRBV21-1
d_gene: NA
j_gene: TRBJ2-1
CDR3aa: CASSKANPRGSYNEQFF

v_gene: TRBV12-5
d_gene: TRBD1
j_gene: TRBJ2-6
CDR3aa: CASGLVQGGQSGANVLTF

v_gene: TRBV27
d_gene: NA
j_gene: TRBJ1-6
CDR3aa: CASSLPGSPLHF

v_gene: TRBV29-1
d_gene: TRBD1
j_gene: TRBJ2-2
CDR3aa: CSATTGTQVGLGELFF

v_gene: TRBV11-2
d_gene: TRBD2
j_gene: TRBJ2-5
CDR3aa: CASSPGLAGGQTQYF